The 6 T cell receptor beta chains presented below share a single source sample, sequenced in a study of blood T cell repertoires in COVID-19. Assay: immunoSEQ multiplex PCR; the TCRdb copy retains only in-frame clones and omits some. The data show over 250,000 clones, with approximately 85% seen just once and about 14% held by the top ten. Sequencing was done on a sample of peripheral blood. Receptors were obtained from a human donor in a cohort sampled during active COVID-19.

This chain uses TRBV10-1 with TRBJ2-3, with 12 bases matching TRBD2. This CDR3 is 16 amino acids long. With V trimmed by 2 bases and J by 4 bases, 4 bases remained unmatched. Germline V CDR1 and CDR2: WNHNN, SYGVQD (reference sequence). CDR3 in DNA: TGCGCCAGCAGTGAGACTAGCGGGAGGCTGCCAGATACGCAGTATTTT. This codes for CASSETSGRLPDTQYF.

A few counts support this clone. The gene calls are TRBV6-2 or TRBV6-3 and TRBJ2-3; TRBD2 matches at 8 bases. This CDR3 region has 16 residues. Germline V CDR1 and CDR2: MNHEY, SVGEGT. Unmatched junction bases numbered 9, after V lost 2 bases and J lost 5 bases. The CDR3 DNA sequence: TGTGCCAGCAGTTACCCTACAGCGGGAGTACGAGATACGCAGTATTTT. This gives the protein CASSYPTAGVRDTQYF.

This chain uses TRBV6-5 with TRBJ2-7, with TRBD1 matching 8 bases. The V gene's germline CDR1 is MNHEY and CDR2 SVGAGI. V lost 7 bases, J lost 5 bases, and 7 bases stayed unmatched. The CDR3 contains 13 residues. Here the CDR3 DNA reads TGTGCCAGCACCCAGGACAGGGTAAACGAGCAGTACTTC. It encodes CASTQDRVNEQYF.

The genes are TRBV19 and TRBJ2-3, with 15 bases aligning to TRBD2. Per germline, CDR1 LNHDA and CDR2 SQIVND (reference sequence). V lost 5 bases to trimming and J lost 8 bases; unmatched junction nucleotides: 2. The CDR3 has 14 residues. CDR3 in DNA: TGTGCCAGTAGTGAGGGACTAGCGGGGGGTACGCAGTATTTT. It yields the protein CASSEGLAGGTQYF.

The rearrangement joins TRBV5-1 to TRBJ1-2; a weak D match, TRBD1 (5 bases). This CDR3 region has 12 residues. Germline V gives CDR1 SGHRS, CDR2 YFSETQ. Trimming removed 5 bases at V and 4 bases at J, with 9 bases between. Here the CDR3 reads CASRGLGYGYTF. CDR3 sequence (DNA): TGCGCCAGCAGGGGACTAGGCTATGGCTACACCTTC.

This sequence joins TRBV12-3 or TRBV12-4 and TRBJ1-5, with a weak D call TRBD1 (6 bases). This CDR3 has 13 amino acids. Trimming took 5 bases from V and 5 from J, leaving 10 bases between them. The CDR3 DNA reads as TGTGCCAGCAGTGGAGGGGGGGATCAGCCCCAGCATTTT. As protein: CASSGGGDQPQHF.